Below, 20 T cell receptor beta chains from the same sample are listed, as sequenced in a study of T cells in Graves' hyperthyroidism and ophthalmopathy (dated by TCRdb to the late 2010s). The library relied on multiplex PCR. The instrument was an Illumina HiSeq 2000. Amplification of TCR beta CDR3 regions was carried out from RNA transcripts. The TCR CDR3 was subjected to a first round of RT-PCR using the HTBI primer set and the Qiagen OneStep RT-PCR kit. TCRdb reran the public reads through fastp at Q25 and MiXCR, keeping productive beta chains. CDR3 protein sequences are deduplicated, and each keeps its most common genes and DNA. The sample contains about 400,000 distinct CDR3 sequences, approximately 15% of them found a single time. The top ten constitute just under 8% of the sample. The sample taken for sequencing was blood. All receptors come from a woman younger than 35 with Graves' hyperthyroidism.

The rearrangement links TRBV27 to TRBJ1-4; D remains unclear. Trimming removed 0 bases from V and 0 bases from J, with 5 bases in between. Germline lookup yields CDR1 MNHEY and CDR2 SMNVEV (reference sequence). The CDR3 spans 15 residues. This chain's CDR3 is CASSLSLATNEKLFF. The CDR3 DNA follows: TGTGCCAGCAGTTTATCGCTAGCAACTAATGAAAAACTGTTTTTT.

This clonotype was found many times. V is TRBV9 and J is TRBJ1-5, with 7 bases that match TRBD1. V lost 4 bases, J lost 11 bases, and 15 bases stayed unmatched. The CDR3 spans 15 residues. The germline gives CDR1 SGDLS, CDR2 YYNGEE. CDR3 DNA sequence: TGTGCCAGCAGCCCAGCGGGGACAGCACATCAAGCCCAGCATTTT. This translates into CASSPAGTAHQAQHF.

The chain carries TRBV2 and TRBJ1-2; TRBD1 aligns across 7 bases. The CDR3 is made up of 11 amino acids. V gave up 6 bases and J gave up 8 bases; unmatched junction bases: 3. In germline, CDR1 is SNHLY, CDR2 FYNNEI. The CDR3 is CASRTGHGYTF. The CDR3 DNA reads TGTGCCAGCAGGACAGGGCACGGCTACACCTTC.

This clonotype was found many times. The CDR3 region is CASSVLGQGLYEQYF. The CDR3 bases are TGTGCCAGCAGTGTGCTGGGACAGGGGTTGTACGAGCAGTACTTC. The chain is built from TRBV28 and TRBJ2-7; 10 bases fit TRBD1. The junction had 8 bases not matched to a gene; V was cut back by 5 bases and J by 4 bases. The CDR3 is 15 residues long. Germline V gene sequence: CDR1 MDHEN, CDR2 SYDVKM.

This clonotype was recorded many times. The DNA for the CDR3 is TGCAGTGCCTACTCCCGGGACAGGGGCCCGAGCTCTGGAAACACCATATATTTT. Translation gives CSAYSRDRGPSSGNTIYF. V is TRBV20-1 and J is TRBJ1-3; 10 positions match TRBD1. The CDR3 covers 18 residues. Germline CDR1 is DFQATT and CDR2 is SNEGSKA (reference sequence). Trimming removed 6 bases from V and 0 bases from J; junction bases left unmatched: 14.

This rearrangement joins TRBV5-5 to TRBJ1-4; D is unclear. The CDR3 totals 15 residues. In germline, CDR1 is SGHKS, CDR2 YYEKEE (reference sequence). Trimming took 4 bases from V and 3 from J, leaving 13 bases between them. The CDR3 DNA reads TGTGCCAGCAGCCCCCACGGTGGTCCTAATGAAAAACTGTTTTTT. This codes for CASSPHGGPNEKLFF.

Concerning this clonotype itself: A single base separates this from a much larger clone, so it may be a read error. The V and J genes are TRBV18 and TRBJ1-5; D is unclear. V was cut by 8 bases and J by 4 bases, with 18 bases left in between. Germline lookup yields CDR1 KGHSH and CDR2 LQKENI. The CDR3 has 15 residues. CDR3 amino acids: CASPMGRETNQPQHF. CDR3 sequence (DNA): TGTGCCAGCCCAATGGGCCGCGAAACGAATCAGCCCCAGCATTTT.

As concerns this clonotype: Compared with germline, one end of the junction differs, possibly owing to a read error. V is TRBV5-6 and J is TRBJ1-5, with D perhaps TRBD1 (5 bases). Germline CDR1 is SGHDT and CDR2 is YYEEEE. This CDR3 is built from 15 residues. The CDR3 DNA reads TGTGCCTGCAGCTTGGGGGACCAAGCCGGCCGGCCCCAGCATTTT. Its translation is CACSLGDQAGRPQHF.

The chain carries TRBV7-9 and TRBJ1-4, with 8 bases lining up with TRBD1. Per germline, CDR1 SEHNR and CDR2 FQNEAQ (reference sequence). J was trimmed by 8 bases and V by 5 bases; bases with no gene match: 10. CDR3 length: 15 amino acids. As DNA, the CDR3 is TGTGCCAGCAGCCTTCCCGACAGGGGTGAGGAAAAACTGTTTTTT. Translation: CASSLPDRGEEKLFF.

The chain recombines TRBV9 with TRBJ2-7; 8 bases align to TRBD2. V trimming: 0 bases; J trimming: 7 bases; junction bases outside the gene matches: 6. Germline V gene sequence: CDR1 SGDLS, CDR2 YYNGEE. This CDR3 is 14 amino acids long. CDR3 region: CASSVGAGEVEQYF. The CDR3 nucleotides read TGTGCCAGCAGCGTAGGAGCGGGAGAAGTTGAGCAGTACTTC. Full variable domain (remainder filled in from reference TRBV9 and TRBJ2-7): DSGVTQTPKHLITATGQRVTLRCSPRSGDLSVYWYQQSLDQGLQFLIQYYNGEERAKGNILERFSAQQFPDLHSELNLSSLELGDSALYFCASSVGAGEVEQYFGPGTRLTVT.

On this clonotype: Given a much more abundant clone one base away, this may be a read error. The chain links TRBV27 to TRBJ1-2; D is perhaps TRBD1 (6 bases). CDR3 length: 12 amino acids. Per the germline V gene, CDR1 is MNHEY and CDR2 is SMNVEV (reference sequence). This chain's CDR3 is CAGSGGAEGYTF. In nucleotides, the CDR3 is TGTGCCGGCAGTGGGGGGGCAGAGGGCTACACCTTC.

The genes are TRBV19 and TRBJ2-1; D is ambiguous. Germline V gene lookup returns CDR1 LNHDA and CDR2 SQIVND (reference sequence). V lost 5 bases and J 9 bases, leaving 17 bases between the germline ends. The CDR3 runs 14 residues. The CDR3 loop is CASSPPAAMGEQFF. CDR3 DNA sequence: TGTGCCAGTAGTCCCCCCGCGGCCATGGGTGAGCAGTTCTTC.

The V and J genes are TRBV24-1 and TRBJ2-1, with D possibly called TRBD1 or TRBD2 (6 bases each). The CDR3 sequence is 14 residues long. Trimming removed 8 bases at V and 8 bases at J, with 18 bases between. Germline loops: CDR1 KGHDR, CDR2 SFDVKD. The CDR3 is CATNNPQGGDEQFF. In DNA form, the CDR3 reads TGTGCCACCAACAACCCACAGGGAGGAGATGAGCAGTTCTTC.

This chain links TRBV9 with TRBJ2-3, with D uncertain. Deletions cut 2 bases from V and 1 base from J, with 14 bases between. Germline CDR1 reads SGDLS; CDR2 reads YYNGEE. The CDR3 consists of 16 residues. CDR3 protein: CASSVQLQSGTDTQYF. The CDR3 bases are TGTGCCAGCAGCGTCCAGTTACAGTCTGGCACAGATACGCAGTATTTT.

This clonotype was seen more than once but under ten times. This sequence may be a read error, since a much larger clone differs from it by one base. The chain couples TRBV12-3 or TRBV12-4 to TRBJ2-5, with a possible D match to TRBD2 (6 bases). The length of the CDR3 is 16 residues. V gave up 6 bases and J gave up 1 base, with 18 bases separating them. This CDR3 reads CASSAGTLMCQETQYF. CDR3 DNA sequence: TGTGCCAGCAGCGCCGGGACTCTCATGTGCCAAGAGACCCAGTACTTC.

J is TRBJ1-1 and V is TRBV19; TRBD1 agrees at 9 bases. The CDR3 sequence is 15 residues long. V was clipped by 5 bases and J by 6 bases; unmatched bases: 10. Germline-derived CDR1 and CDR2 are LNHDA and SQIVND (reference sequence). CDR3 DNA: TGTGCCAGTAGTTTCTTACACAGGGGGCAAGCTGAAGCTTTCTTT. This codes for CASSFLHRGQAEAFF. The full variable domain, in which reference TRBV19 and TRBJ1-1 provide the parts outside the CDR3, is DGGITQSPKYLFRKEGQNVTLSCEQNLNHDAMYWYRQDPGQGLRLIYYSQIVNDFQKGDIAEGYSVSREKKESFPLTVTSAQKNPTAFYLCASSFLHRGQAEAFFGQGTRLTVV.

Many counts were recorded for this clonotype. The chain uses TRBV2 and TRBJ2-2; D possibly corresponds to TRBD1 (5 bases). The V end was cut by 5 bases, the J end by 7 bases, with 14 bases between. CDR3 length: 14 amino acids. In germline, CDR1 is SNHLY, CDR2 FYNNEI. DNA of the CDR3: TGTGCCAGCAGTCCTCTTCAGCAGGGCGGGGAGCTGTTTTTT. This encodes CASSPLQQGGELFF.

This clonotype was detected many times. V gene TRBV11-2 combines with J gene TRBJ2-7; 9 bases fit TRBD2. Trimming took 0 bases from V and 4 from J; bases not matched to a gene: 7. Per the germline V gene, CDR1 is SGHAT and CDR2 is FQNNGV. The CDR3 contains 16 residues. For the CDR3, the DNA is TGTGCCAGCAGCTTAGATGAGGAGCGGGGGGTTTACGAGCAGTACTTC. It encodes CASSLDEERGVYEQYF.

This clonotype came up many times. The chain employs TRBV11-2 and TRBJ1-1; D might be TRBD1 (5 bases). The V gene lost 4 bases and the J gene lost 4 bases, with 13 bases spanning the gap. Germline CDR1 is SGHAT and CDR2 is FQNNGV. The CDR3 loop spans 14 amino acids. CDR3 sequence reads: CASSSQWGGTEAFF. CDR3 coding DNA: TGTGCCAGCAGCTCCCAGTGGGGGGGCACTGAAGCTTTCTTT.

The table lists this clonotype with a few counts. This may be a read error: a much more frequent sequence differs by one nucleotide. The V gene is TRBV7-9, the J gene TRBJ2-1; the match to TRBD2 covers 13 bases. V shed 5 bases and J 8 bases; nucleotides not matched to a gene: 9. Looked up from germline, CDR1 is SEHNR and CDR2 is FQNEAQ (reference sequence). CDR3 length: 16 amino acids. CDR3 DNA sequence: TGTGCCAGCAGCCGCGCCGCCACTAGCGGGGGGGATGAGCAGTTCTTC. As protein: CASSRAATSGGDEQFF.